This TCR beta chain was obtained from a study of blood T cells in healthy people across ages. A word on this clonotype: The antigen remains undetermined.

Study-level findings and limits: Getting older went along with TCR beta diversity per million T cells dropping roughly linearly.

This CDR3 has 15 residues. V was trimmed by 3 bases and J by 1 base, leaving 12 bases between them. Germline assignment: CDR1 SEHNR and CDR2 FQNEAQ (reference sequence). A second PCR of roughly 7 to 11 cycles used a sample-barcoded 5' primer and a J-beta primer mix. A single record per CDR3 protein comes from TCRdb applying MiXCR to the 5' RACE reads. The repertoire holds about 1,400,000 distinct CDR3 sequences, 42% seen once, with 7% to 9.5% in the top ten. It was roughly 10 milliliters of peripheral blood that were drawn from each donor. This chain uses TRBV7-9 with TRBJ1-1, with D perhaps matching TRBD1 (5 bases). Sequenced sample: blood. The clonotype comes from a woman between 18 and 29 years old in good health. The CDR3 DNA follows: TGTGCCAGCAGCTTGGATGCAGGGCCGAACACTGAAGCTTTCTTT. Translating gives CASSLDAGPNTEAFF.